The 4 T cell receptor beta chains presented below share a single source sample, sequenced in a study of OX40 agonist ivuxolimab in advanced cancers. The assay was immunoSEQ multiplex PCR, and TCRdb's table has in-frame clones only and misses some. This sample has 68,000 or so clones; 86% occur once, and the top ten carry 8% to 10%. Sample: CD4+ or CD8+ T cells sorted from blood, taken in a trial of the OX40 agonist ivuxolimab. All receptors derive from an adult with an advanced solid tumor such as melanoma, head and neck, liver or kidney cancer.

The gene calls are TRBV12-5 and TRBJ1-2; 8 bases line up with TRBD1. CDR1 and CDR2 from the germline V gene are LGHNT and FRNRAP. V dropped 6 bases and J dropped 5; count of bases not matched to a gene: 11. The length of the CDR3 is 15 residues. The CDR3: CASGTFQGASYGYTF. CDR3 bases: TGTGCTAGTGGCACCTTCCAGGGGGCAAGTTATGGCTACACCTTC.

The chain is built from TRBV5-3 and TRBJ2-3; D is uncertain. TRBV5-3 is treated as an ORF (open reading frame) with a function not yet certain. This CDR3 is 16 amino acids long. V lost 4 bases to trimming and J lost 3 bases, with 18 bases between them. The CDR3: CARSQEIRTGTDTQYF. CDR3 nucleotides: TGTGCCAGAAGCCAAGAGATAAGGACCGGAACAGATACGCAGTATTTT.

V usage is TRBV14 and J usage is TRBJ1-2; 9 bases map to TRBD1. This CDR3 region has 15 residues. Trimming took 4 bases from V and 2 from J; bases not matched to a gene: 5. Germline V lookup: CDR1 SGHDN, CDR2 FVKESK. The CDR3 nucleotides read TGTGCCAGCAGCCCCCCCGGGACAGGGAACTATGGCTACACCTTC. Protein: CASSPPGTGNYGYTF.

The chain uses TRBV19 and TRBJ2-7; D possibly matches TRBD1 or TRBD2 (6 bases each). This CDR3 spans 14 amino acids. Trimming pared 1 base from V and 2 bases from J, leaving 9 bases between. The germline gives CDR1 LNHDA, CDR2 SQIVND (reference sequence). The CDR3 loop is CASSIGGGPYEQYF. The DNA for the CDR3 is TGTGCCAGTAGTATAGGAGGGGGGCCCTACGAGCAGTACTTC.